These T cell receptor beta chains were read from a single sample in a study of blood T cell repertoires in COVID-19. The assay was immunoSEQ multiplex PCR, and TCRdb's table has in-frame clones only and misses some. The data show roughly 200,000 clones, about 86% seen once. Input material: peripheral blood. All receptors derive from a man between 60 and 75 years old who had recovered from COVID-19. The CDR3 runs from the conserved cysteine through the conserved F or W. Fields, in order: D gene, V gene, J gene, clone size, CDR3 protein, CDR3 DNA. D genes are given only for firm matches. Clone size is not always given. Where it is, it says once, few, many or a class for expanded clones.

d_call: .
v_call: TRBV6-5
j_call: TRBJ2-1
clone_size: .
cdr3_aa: CATRENPYNEQFF
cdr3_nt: TGTGCCACCAGGGAGAACCCATACAATGAGCAGTTCTTC

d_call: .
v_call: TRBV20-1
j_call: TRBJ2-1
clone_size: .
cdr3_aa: CSASSGVGNEQFF
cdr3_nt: TGCAGTGCTAGTTCGGGAGTTGGCAATGAGCAGTTCTTC

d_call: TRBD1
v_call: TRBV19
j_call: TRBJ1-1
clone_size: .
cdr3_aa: CASSMTGGRVEAFF
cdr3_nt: TGTGCCAGTAGTATGACAGGGGGTAGAGTGGAAGCTTTCTTT

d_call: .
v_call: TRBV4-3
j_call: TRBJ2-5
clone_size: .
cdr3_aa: CASSQAPDSGETQYF
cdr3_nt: TGCGCCAGCAGCCAAGCTCCGGACTCCGGAGAGACCCAGTACTTC

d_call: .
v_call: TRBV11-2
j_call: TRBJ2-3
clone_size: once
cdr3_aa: CASSLAGGSPYTQYF
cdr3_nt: TGTGCCAGCAGCTTAGCCGGGGGATCACCCTATACGCAGTATTTT

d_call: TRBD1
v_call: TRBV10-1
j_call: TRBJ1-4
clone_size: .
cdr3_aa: CASSTGTGKEKLFF
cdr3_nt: TGCGCCAGCAGTACCGGGACAGGGAAGGAAAAACTGTTTTTT

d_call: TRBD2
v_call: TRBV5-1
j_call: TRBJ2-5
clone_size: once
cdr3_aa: CASSSGGGLPTQYF
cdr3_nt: TGCGCCAGCAGCTCCGGGGGGGGGCTCCCGACCCAGTACTTC

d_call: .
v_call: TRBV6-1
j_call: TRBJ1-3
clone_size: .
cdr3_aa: CASSEQGSAGNTIYF
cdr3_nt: TGTGCCAGCAGTGAACAGGGGTCTGCTGGAAACACCATATATTTT

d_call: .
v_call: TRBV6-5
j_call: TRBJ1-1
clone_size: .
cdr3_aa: CASSFHWEMGNTEAFF
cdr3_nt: TGTGCCAGCAGTTTCCACTGGGAGATGGGGAACACTGAAGCTTTCTTT

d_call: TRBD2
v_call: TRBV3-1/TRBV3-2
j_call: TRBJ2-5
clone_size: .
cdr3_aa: CASSQDISGLAGTQYF
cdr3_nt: TGTGCCAGCAGCCAAGATATTTCGGGACTAGCGGGCACCCAGTACTTC

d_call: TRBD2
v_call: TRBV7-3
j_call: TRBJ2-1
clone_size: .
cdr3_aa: CASSSSGSGRAVEQFF
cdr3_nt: TGTGCCAGCAGCTCCTCGGGGAGCGGGAGGGCAGTTGAGCAGTTCTTC

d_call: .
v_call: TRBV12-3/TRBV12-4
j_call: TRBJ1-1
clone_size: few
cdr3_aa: CASSLAEGTEAFF
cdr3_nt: TGTGCCAGCAGTTTAGCCGAGGGCACTGAAGCTTTCTTT

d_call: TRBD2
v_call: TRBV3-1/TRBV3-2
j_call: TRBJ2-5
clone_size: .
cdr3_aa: CASSLGLAQETQYF
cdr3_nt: TGTGCCAGCAGCTTGGGACTAGCACAAGAGACCCAGTACTTC

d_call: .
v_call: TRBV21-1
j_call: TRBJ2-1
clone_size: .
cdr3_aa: CASSKVPGGRNEQFF
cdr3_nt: TGTGCCAGCAGCAAAGTGCCGGGGGGGCGCAATGAGCAGTTCTTC

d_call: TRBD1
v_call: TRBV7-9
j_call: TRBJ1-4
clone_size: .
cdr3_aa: CASSRQGQTNEKLFF
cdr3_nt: TGTGCCAGCAGCCGGCAGGGACAGACTAATGAAAAACTGTTTTTT

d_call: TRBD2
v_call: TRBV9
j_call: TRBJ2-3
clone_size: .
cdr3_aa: CASSVSGTSGIDTQYF
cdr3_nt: TGTGCCAGCAGCGTGTCCGGGACTAGCGGGATAGATACGCAGTATTTT

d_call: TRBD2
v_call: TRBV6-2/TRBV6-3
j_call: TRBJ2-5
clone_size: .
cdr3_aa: CASSLRAGGLETQYF
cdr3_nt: TGTGCCAGCAGTTTGAGAGCGGGGGGGTTGGAGACCCAGTACTTC

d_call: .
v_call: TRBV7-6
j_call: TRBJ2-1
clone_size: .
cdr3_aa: CASSLAGSSYNEQFF
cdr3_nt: TGTGCCAGCAGCTTAGCGGGGAGTTCCTACAATGAGCAGTTCTTC

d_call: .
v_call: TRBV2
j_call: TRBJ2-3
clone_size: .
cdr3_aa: CASTNRAPSTDTQYF
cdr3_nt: TGTGCCAGCACGAACAGGGCTCCGAGCACAGATACGCAGTATTTT

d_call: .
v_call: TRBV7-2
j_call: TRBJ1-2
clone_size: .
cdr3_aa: CASSQAGVTFDNYGYTF
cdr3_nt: TGTGCCAGCAGCCAGGCCGGGGTAACCTTCGATAACTATGGCTACACCTTC

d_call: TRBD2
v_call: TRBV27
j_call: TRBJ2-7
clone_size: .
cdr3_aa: CASSVNSGRLYEQYF
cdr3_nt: TGTGCCAGCAGTGTTAATAGCGGGAGGCTCTACGAGCAGTACTTC

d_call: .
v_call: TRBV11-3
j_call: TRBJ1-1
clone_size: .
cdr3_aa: CASSSQADTEAFF
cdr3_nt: TGTGCCAGCAGCTCCCAGGCTGACACTGAAGCTTTCTTT

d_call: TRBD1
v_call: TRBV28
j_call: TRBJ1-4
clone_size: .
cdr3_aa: CASSPTRQGGAEKLFF
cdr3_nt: TGTGCCAGCAGTCCGACCCGACAGGGAGGCGCCGAAAAACTGTTTTTT

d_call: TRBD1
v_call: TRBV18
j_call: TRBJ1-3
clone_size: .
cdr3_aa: CASSPLTGAGNTIYF
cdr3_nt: TGTGCCAGCTCACCATTGACAGGGGCAGGAAACACCATATATTTT

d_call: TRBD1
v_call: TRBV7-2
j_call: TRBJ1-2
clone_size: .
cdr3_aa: CASSLARTGENGYTF
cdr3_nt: TGTGCCAGCAGCTTAGCGAGGACAGGGGAGAATGGCTACACCTTC

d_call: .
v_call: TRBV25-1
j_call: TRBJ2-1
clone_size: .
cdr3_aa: CATYAELDNEQFF
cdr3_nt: TGTGCCACCTATGCCGAGTTGGACAATGAGCAGTTCTTC

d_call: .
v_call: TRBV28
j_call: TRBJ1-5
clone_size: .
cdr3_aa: CASTLVSNQPQHF
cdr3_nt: TGTGCCAGCACACTAGTAAGCAATCAGCCCCAGCATTTT

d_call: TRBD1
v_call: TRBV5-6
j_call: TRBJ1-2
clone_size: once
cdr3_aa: CASSLSGQGASGYTF
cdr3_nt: TGTGCCAGCAGCTTGAGCGGACAGGGAGCGAGTGGCTACACCTTC

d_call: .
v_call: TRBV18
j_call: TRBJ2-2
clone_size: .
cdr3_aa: CASSPLPGGLVNTGELFF
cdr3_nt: TGTGCCAGCTCACCACTCCCAGGGGGACTAGTGAACACCGGGGAGCTGTTTTTT

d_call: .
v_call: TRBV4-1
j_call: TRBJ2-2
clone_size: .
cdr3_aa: CASRRTGELFF
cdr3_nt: TGCGCCAGCAGGCGAACCGGGGAGCTGTTTTTT

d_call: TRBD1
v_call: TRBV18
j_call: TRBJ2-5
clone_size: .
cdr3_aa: CASSPRGQGIGETQYF
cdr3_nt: TGTGCCAGCTCACCAAGAGGACAGGGCATAGGGGAGACCCAGTACTTC

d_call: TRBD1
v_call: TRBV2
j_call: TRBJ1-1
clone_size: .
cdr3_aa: CASRNRDRGLEAFF
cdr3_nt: TGTGCCAGCAGGAACCGGGACAGGGGGCTCGAAGCTTTCTTT

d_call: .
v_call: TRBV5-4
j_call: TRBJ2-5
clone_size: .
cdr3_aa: CASSPGQGFDQETQYF
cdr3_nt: TGTGCCAGCAGCCCTGGCCAGGGATTCGACCAAGAGACCCAGTACTTC

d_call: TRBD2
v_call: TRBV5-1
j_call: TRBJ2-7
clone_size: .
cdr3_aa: CASSISSGKGAYEQYF
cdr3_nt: TGCGCCAGCAGCATCTCGAGCGGGAAGGGAGCCTACGAGCAGTACTTC

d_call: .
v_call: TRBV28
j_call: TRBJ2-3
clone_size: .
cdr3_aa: CASVVGGVSPPDTQYF
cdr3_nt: TGTGCCAGCGTAGTGGGCGGGGTCTCCCCACCAGATACGCAGTATTTT

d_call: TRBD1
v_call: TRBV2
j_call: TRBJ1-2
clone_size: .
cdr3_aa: CASGPGQGVYGYTF
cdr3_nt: TGTGCCAGCGGGCCGGGACAGGGGGTCTATGGCTACACCTTC

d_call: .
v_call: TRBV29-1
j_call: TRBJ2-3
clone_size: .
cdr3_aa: CSVELNTQYF
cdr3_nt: TGCAGCGTTGAACTTAATACGCAGTATTTT

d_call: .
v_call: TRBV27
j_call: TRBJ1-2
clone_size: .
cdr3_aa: CASSKEGVSNYGYTF
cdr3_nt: TGTGCCAGCAGTAAAGAAGGGGTTAGTAACTATGGCTACACCTTC

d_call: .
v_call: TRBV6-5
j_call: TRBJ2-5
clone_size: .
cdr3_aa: CASSYVAEETQYF
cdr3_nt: TGTGCCAGCAGTTACGTGGCAGAAGAGACCCAGTACTTC

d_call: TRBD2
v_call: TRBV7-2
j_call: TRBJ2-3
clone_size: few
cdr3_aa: CASATSGAGDTQYF
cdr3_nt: TGTGCCAGCGCAACTAGCGGGGCGGGGGATACGCAGTATTTT

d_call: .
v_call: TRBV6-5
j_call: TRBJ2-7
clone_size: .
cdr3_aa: CASSPLPRDSEQYF
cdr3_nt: TGTGCCAGCAGCCCCCTGCCCAGGGATTCCGAGCAGTACTTC

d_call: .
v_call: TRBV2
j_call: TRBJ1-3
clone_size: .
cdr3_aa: CASSEQVSGNTIYF
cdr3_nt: TGTGCCAGCAGTGAACAGGTTTCTGGAAACACCATATATTTT

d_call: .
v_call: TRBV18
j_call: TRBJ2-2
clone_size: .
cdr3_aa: CASSPRSGTNTGELFF
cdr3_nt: TGTGCCAGCTCACCACGGTCAGGCACTAACACCGGGGAGCTGTTTTTT

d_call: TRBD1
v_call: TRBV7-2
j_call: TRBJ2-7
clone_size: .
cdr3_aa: CASRRMGQPSYEQYF
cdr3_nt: TGTGCCAGCCGGCGGATGGGACAGCCTTCCTACGAGCAGTACTTC

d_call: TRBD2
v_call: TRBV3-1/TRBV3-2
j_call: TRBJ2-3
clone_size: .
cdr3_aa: CASSPGTSGNTQYF
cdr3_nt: TGTGCCAGCAGCCCCGGGACTAGCGGAAATACGCAGTATTTT

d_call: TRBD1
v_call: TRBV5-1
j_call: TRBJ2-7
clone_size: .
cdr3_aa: CASSADREYYEQYF
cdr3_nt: TGCGCCAGCAGCGCGGACAGGGAGTACTACGAGCAGTACTTC

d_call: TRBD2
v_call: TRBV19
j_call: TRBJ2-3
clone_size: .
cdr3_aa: CASRRLADTDTQYF
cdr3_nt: TGTGCCAGTAGAAGACTAGCGGATACAGATACGCAGTATTTT

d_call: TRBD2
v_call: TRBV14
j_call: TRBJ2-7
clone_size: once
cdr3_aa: CASSREGLAAYEQYF
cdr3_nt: TGTGCCAGCAGCCGGGAGGGGCTAGCGGCCTACGAGCAGTACTTC

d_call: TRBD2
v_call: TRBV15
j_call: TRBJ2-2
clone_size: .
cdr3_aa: CATSRVRLAGDTGELFF
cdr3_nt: TGTGCCACCAGCAGAGTCCGGCTAGCGGGAGACACCGGGGAGCTGTTTTTT

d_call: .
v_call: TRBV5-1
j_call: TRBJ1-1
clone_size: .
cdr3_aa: CASTSLALGNTEAFF
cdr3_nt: TGCGCCAGCACCTCATTGGCCCTAGGGAACACTGAAGCTTTCTTT

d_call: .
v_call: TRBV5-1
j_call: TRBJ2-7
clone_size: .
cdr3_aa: CASSQQGVGYEQYF
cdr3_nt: TGCGCCAGCAGCCAGCAAGGGGTCGGATACGAGCAGTACTTC

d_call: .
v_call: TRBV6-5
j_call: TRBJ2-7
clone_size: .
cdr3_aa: CASSYSEGSYEQYF
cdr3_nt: TGTGCCAGCAGTTACTCAGAGGGAAGCTACGAGCAGTACTTC

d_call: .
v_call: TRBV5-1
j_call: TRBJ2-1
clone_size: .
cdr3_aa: CASSVSLAVSYNEQFF
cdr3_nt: TGCGCCAGCAGCGTATCCTTAGCGGTCTCCTACAATGAGCAGTTCTTC

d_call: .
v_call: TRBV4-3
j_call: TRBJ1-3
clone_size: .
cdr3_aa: CASSQDRGNTIYF
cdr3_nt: TGCGCCAGCAGCCAAGATCGGGGAAACACCATATATTTT